The 12 T cell receptor beta chains listed next were all sequenced from one sample in a study of blood T cell repertoires in COVID-19. Profiling relied on immunoSEQ multiplex PCR, and the TCRdb table lists in-frame clones only, not all of them. The table shows approximately 290,000 clones, with roughly 91% occurring only once. Sequencing input: peripheral blood. All receptors derive from a man aged 30 to 39 with acute or convalescent COVID-19.

The CDR3 loop is CASSGDWQPDNEKLFF. The CDR3 nucleotides read TGTGCCAGCAGCGGTGACTGGCAACCCGATAATGAAAAACTGTTTTTT. V and J are TRBV7-9 and TRBJ1-4; D not resolved. V was cut by 5 bases and J by 4 bases, with 17 bases left in between. The CDR3 is 16 residues long. From germline, CDR1 is SEHNR and CDR2 FQNEAQ (reference sequence).

The chain has TRBV19 and TRBJ1-5; the D gene is possibly TRBD1 (5 bases). The CDR3 spans 13 residues. Germline V CDR1 and CDR2: LNHDA, SQIVND (reference sequence). V shed 7 bases and J shed 6 bases, with 13 bases lying between them. CDR3 residues: CASKDKRRQPQHF. The CDR3 region has the DNA TGTGCCAGTAAGGACAAAAGGCGTCAGCCCCAGCATTTT.

This chain connects TRBV11-3 to TRBJ2-7; D is undetermined. Trimming shortened V by 1 base and J by 0 bases, and 10 bases separated the two germline ends. Per the germline V gene, CDR1 is SGHNT and CDR2 is YENEEA. CDR3 length equals 15 residues. CDR3 DNA: TGTGCCAGCAGCTTAGGACTCGAGAGCTCCTACGAGCAGTACTTC. It is translated as CASSLGLESSYEQYF.

This clone was recorded only once. The chain carries TRBV27 and TRBJ2-7; D remains unclear. The CDR3 consists of 11 residues. Germline CDR1 reads MNHEY; CDR2 reads SMNVEV (reference sequence). V was shortened by 7 bases and J by 4 bases, with 8 bases between the two germline ends. In nucleotides, the CDR3 is TGTGCCAGCATTGGCGGTTACGAGCAGTACTTC. Translating it yields CASIGGYEQYF.

This rearrangement joins TRBV7-3 to TRBJ2-3; 7 bases map to TRBD2. Trimming at V came to 5 bases and at J to 4 bases, leaving 6 bases not matched to a gene. Germline lookup yields CDR1 SGHTA and CDR2 FQGTGA. CDR3 length: 14 residues. The CDR3 nucleotides are TGTGCCAGCAGCCCTGGACTAGGGGCAGATACGCAGTATTTT. This sequence encodes CASSPGLGADTQYF.

In its sample, this clone was seen a few times. The gene calls are TRBV18 and TRBJ2-7; 8 nucleotides align to TRBD1. CDR3 length: 12 residues. V was pared by 4 bases and J by 6 bases, with 2 bases of the junction left unmatched. Germline V gene sequence: CDR1 KGHSH, CDR2 LQKENI. The CDR3 loop is CASSLTGGEQYF. The DNA of the CDR3 is TGTGCCAGCTCACTTACAGGGGGCGAGCAGTACTTC.

The rearrangement links TRBV28 to TRBJ1-6; the D gene is possibly TRBD1 (5 bases). The germline CDR1 and CDR2 sequences are MDHEN and SYDVKM. Trimming removed 3 bases from V and 9 bases from J, with 15 bases in between. The length of the CDR3 is 15 residues. CDR3 region: CASSLGPRTGSPLHF. As DNA, the CDR3 is TGTGCCAGCAGTTTGGGGCCACGAACGGGTTCACCCCTCCACTTT.

The rearrangement uses TRBV18 and TRBJ1-6; 7 bases fit TRBD1. In germline, CDR1 is KGHSH, CDR2 LQKENI. There are 14 residues in the CDR3. The V segment lost 4 bases and the J segment 5 bases; nucleotides outside the gene matches: 2. DNA of the CDR3: TGTGCCAGCTCACGGGACAGTAATAATTCACCCCTCCACTTT. It yields the protein CASSRDSNNSPLHF.

The gene calls are TRBV28 and TRBJ2-7; possibly TRBD1 for D (6 bases). Germline-derived CDR1 and CDR2 are MDHEN and SYDVKM. The V and J ends lost 3 bases and 2 bases respectively, with 14 bases between them. This CDR3 has 15 amino acids. CDR3 nucleotide sequence: TGTGCCAGCAGTTTTCTCGGACAGTTTCCCTACGAGCAGTACTTC. Residues: CASSFLGQFPYEQYF.

A few counts support this clone. The chain employs TRBV7-3 and TRBJ2-1; 9 nucleotides agree with TRBD2. The junction had 6 bases not matched to a gene; V was cut back by 6 bases and J by 6 bases. CDR3 length equals 14 residues. The V gene's germline CDR1 is SGHTA and CDR2 FQGTGA. In DNA, the CDR3 is TGTGCCAGCAGTCCCATGCGGGGGGGCAATGAGCAGTTCTTC. Its protein is CASSPMRGGNEQFF.

The gene calls are TRBV14 and TRBJ2-1, with TRBD2 matching over 8 bases. Germline trimming cut 4 bases from V and 9 bases from J; bases unmatched to any gene: 17. The CDR3 covers 17 residues. CDR1 SGHDN and CDR2 FVKESK come from the germline V gene. CDR3 DNA sequence: TGTGCCAGCAGCCTTCACCCCGGGACTAGTGTCTTTGTTGAGCAGTTCTTC. Encoded protein: CASSLHPGTSVFVEQFF.

The chain couples TRBV5-1 to TRBJ2-3; 13 nucleotides line up with TRBD2. Losses at the gene ends were 2 bases for V and 5 bases for J; bases not matched to a gene: 5. The CDR3 runs to 16 residues. Germline V lookup: CDR1 SGHRS, CDR2 YFSETQ. The CDR3 reads CASSLGTSGMLDTQYF. CDR3 bases: TGCGCCAGCAGCTTAGGGACTAGCGGGATGTTAGATACGCAGTATTTT.